This T cell receptor beta chain was retrieved from a study of ipilimumab plus nivolumab after autologous stem cell transplantation. Ipilimumab, 1 mg/kg, started 14 to 28 days after autologous transplant. Patients received nivolumab 3 mg/kg at weeks 1, 4, 7, 10, then fortnightly to week 26. Profiling relied on immunoSEQ multiplex PCR, and the TCRdb table lists in-frame clones only, not all of them. Here the sample spans 35,000 to 50,000 clones, over 75% being singletons. The source of this sequence is a male donor with multiple myeloma. The sequences come from PBMCs, collected in a trial of ipilimumab plus nivolumab as post-transplant consolidation.

The CDR3 bases are TGCGCCAGCGGACAGGACGCCAACACCGGGGAGCTGTTTTTT. Its protein product is CASGQDANTGELFF. The V and J genes are TRBV5-1 and TRBJ2-2; 7 bases match TRBD1. The germline V gene has CDR1 SGHRS and CDR2 YFSETQ. This CDR3 has 14 residues. V was pared by 7 bases and J by 2 bases, with 5 bases of the junction left unmatched.